This TCR beta chain is drawn from a study of cytomegalovirus exposure and HLA in healthy donors. Study conclusions and caveats: According to the study, about 180 TCR beta chains were cytomegalovirus-associated.

CDR1 is SGHAT and CDR2 is FQNNGV in the germline V gene. CDR3 length: 16 residues. V lost 5 bases to trimming and J lost 2 bases; unmatched junction nucleotides: 10. Of note for this clone: Its cognate antigen is unknown.

13 Jbeta primers and 60 Vbeta primers were used for the PCR. Sequencing used immunoSEQ multiplex PCR; TCRdb keeps in-frame clones, though not all of them. The sample yields 75,000 to 80,000 clones, 60% to 85% seen once. This clonotype originated in a male donor in good health and CMV-seronegative. The sample taken for sequencing was PBMCs. V and J are TRBV11-2 and TRBJ2-3; 7 nucleotides align to TRBD2. The CDR3 sequence is CASSLRLADLTDTQYF. The CDR3 nucleotides read TGTGCCAGCAGCCTCCGGCTAGCGGACCTCACAGATACGCAGTATTTT.